This is a list of T cell receptor beta chains from one sample in a study of T cell responses to AZD1222 COVID-19 vaccine. Method: immunoSEQ multiplex PCR; TCRdb's copy keeps in-frame clones and lacks some. The data show 150,000 to 180,000 clones, 70% to 90% seen once. The sequenced sample was peripheral blood, obtained on day 0 of MenACWY control vaccination. These receptors were collected from an adult in good health. Each CDR3 is given without its conserved first and last residue.

V	J	CDR3
TRBV5-1	TRBJ2-1	ASSPGTSGGYEQF
TRBV5-6	TRBJ1-2	ASSLYPLADGYT
TRBV24-1	TRBJ1-5	ATSDTGTGNQPQH
TRBV6-5	TRBJ1-4	ASSWTGRDEKLF
TRBV10-3	TRBJ1-1	AISGPGTANTEAF
TRBV28	TRBJ2-2	AIQGVNTGELF
TRBV25-1	TRBJ1-2	ASSELQRNYGYT
TRBV6-5	TRBJ1-4	ASGNRVNEKLF
TRBV7-8	TRBJ2-7	ASSFLASGTGEQY
TRBV9	TRBJ1-5	ASSVVGPQH
TRBV9	TRBJ1-2	ASSPWTGSDYGYT
TRBV7-3	TRBJ2-7	ASSLIRGSKYEQY
TRBV29-1	TRBJ2-2	SVAEWDSYTGELF
TRBV24-1	TRBJ1-2	ATSDTKTGDGYT
TRBV9	TRBJ1-3	ASTTGSSAGSGNTIY
TRBV6-5	TRBJ1-5	ASRVQGDQPQH
TRBV7-6	TRBJ2-2	ASSRTSGANTGELF
TRBV4-3	TRBJ2-1	ASSPESGRADGEQF
TRBV18	TRBJ2-7	ASSPPGTGGTRNEQY
TRBV27	TRBJ2-5	ASSLLYGGQETQY
TRBV5-8	TRBJ2-1	ASSFNRVNEQF
TRBV5-4	TRBJ1-3	ASAAGGPGNTIY
TRBV18	TRBJ2-5	ASSNKETQY
TRBV28	TRBJ2-1	ASSLTGVRF
TRBV6-5	TRBJ2-7	ASSYGLGPYEQY
TRBV27	TRBJ2-7	ASSSPRGVGYEQY
TRBV4-3	TRBJ1-1	ASSQSGGSEAF
TRBV13	TRBJ2-7	ASSLRDQTYEQY
TRBV19	TRBJ2-5	ASSIIGSQETQY
TRBV6-5	TRBJ1-5	ASRWGSNQPQH
TRBV27	TRBJ1-4	ASSITGAANEKLF
TRBV5-1	TRBJ2-2	ASSSLQGNTGELF
TRBV6-5	TRBJ1-1	ASTARTGNTEAF
TRBV6-5	TRBJ2-7	ASTYREYGEQY
TRBV28	TRBJ1-5	ASSPWTGGSNQPQH
TRBV5-6	TRBJ1-6	ASSLGQGVNSPLH
TRBV6-5	TRBJ2-7	ASSLSQGNEQY
TRBV29-1	TRBJ1-2	SVDKGPGQGGYGYT
TRBV7-2	TRBJ1-2	ASSPAGVGGYT
TRBV12-5	TRBJ2-7	ASGLGLAGGGSYEQY
TRBV24-1	TRBJ2-4	ATSEPAKNIQY
TRBV6-5	TRBJ2-7	ASKELGVPYEQY
TRBV3-1/TRBV3-2	TRBJ2-5	ASSQESGRAVETQY
TRBV29-1	TRBJ1-5	SVVGQVGQPQH
TRBV4-1	TRBJ1-1	ASSPILPRFHTEAF
TRBV11-3	TRBJ1-1	ASSWTAITEAF
TRBV30	TRBJ1-4	AWSVAGNRGKLF
TRBV27	TRBJ1-5	ASSEGVRQPQH
TRBV5-4	TRBJ1-6	ASSWGGSRSYNSPLH